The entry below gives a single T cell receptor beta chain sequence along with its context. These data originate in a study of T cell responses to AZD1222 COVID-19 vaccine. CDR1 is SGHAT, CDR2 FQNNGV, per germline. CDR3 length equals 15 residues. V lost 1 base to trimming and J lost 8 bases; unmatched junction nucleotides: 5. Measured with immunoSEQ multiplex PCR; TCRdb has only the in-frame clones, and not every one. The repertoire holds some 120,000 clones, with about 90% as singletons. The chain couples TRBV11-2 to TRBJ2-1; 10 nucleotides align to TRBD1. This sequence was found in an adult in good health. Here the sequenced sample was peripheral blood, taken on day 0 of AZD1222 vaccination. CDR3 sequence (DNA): TGTGCCAGCAGCTTAGGGGGGACAGGGGATCATGAGCAGTTCTTC. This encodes CASSLGGTGDHEQFF.